These 20 T cell receptor beta chains came from one sample sequenced in a study of CD8 T cells in Susac syndrome. The RNA input was roughly 0.45 to 1 ug, and it was reverse transcribed with random hexamers. MiXCR was run by TCRdb on the immunoSEQ multiplex PCR reads, yielding one entry per CDR3 protein. The table includes more than 150,000 distinct CDR3 sequences, under 97% detected once. Sequenced sample: CD4+ T cells from PBMCs. These TCRs come from a human donor with Susac syndrome.

This chain uses TRBV19 with TRBJ2-4; maybe TRBD1 (5 bases). Trimming pared 5 bases from V and 2 bases from J, leaving 10 bases between. Looked up from germline, CDR1 is LNHDA and CDR2 is SQIVND (reference sequence). The CDR3 covers 14 residues. CDR3 DNA: TGTGCCAGTAGTCAGGGCGACTCCAAAAACATTCAGTACTTC. Its protein product is CASSQGDSKNIQYF.

The chain uses TRBV7-3 and TRBJ2-3; D unresolved. The CDR3 totals 13 residues. Trimming stripped 1 base from V and 1 base from J, with 3 bases between. Germline-derived CDR1 and CDR2 are SGHTA and FQGTGA. The CDR3, as DNA: TGTGCCAGCAGCTTAATTGGCACAGATACGCAGTATTTT. Its translation is CASSLIGTDTQYF.

The genes are TRBV30 and TRBJ1-2; 7 positions match TRBD1. The CDR3 is 13 residues long. Germline assignment: CDR1 GTSNPN and CDR2 SVGIG (reference sequence). Trimming took 5 bases from V and 2 from J; bases not matched to a gene: 5. Here the CDR3 DNA reads TGTGCCTGGGACCGGGACAGAAACTATGGCTACACCTTC. It encodes CAWDRDRNYGYTF.

V and J are TRBV12-3 or TRBV12-4 and TRBJ1-1, with 9 bases matching TRBD1. CDR3 length: 15 residues. The V gene end was trimmed by 6 bases and the J gene end by 6 bases; junction bases not matched to a gene: 11. CDR3 sequence (DNA): TGTGCCAGCAGGGGACAGGGTCCCACTTACGCTGAAGCTTTCTTT. This codes for CASRGQGPTYAEAFF.

V usage is TRBV14 and J usage is TRBJ2-5, with TRBD1 matching 8 bases. Germline V lookup: CDR1 SGHDN, CDR2 FVKESK. This CDR3 region has 15 residues. Trimming at V came to 5 bases and at J to 5 bases, leaving 10 bases not matched to a gene. CDR3 DNA: TGTGCCAGCAGCGGCGCGGACAGGGTGGTGGAGACCCAGTACTTC. Amino acid sequence: CASSGADRVVETQYF.

This chain uses TRBV6-5 with TRBJ1-4; possible D gene TRBD1, 6 bases. CDR3 length: 15 amino acids. Germline values: CDR1 MNHEY, CDR2 SVGAGI. Trimming took 2 bases from V and 8 from J, leaving 15 bases between them. The CDR3 nucleotides read TGTGCCAGCAGTTACCCCGGACAGAAGGGAGAAAAACTGTTTTTT. Translation gives CASSYPGQKGEKLFF.

The genes are TRBV4-2 and TRBJ2-2; the match to TRBD2 covers 7 bases. Trimming at V came to 2 bases and at J to 2 bases, leaving 8 bases not matched to a gene. Germline CDR1 reads LGHNA; CDR2 reads YNFKEQ. There are 17 residues in the CDR3. The CDR3, as DNA: TGTGCCAGCAGCCAAAGGCCCCAGCGGGGAAACACCGGGGAGCTGTTTTTT. Its protein product is CASSQRPQRGNTGELFF.

Points on this clonotype: The junction does not match germline at one end; this may be a read error. This rearrangement joins TRBV20-1 to TRBJ2-7, with unresolved D. Germline lookup yields CDR1 DFQATT and CDR2 SNEGSKA (reference sequence). The CDR3 has 14 residues. As DNA, the CDR3 is TGCAGTGCCAGAGGTCTCAGCTCAACCTACGAGCAGTACTTC. Its translation: CSARGLSSTYEQYF.

This clonotype was seen just once. The chain links TRBV20-1 to TRBJ2-5; 11 nucleotides agree with TRBD2. V was clipped by 5 bases and J by 2 bases; unmatched bases: 19. Looked up from germline, CDR1 is DFQATT and CDR2 is SNEGSKA (reference sequence). This CDR3 has 19 amino acids. CDR3 in DNA: TGCAGTGCTGCCGGCCCAGGGGGATTAGCGGGGGGGTCGCAAGAGACCCAGTACTTC. Translating gives CSAAGPGGLAGGSQETQYF.

As DNA, the CDR3 is TGTGCCAGCAGTTCCAGACTAGCGGGGGGTAGTGGGGCCAACGTCCTGACTTTC. This codes for CASSSRLAGGSGANVLTF. The chain joins TRBV12-3 or TRBV12-4 to TRBJ2-6; 13 nucleotides match TRBD2. V was clipped by 4 bases and J by 3 bases; unmatched bases: 6. This CDR3 spans 18 amino acids.

The V and J genes are TRBV15 and TRBJ1-4; possible D gene TRBD1, 5 bases. This CDR3 has 15 amino acids. The germline V and J ends were trimmed by 0 bases and 8 bases, with 13 bases remaining between them. CDR1 LNHNV and CDR2 YYDKDF come from the germline V gene (reference sequence). For the CDR3, the DNA is TGTGCCACCAGCAGAGACGGCGCAGGGAGCGAAAAACTGTTTTTT. Encoded protein: CATSRDGAGSEKLFF.

This chain joins TRBV20-1 and TRBJ2-3; D perhaps matches TRBD2 (7 bases). Germline V gene lookup returns CDR1 DFQATT and CDR2 SNEGSKA (reference sequence). The CDR3 runs to 13 residues. The V gene lost 3 bases and the J gene lost 11 bases, with 18 bases spanning the gap. The CDR3 bases are TGCAGTGCTAGGTGGCCCACGGGGGGCGGGCAGTATTTT. It encodes CSARWPTGGGQYF.

The V call is TRBV20-1, the J call TRBJ2-5; perhaps TRBD2 as D (5 bases). V was shortened by 5 bases and J by 0 bases, with 10 bases between the two germline ends. Germline V gene data show CDR1 as DFQATT and CDR2 as SNEGSKA (reference sequence). The CDR3 loop spans 13 amino acids. CDR3 sequence: CSAAPGYQETQYF. The CDR3 bases are TGCAGTGCTGCCCCGGGATACCAAGAGACCCAGTACTTC.

This clonotype is a singleton in its sample. The chain couples TRBV13 to TRBJ2-2; D is tentatively TRBD1 or TRBD2 (5 bases each). The CDR3 spans 16 residues. Germline values: CDR1 PRHDT, CDR2 FYEKMQ (reference sequence). The V end was cut by 5 bases, the J end by 1 base, with 14 bases between. CDR3: CASSLTGPMNTGELFF. The CDR3 DNA is TGTGCCAGCAGCCTGACGGGACCGATGAACACCGGGGAGCTGTTTTTT.

The rearrangement links TRBV20-1 to TRBJ2-1; TRBD1 might be the D (5 bases). The CDR3 sequence is 12 residues long. In germline, CDR1 is DFQATT, CDR2 SNEGSKA (reference sequence). With 4 bases removed from V and 7 bases from J, the gap between germline ends came to 11 bases. CDR3 bases: TGCAGTGCTAACCCTAGGGGTAATGAGCAGTTCTTC. This translates into CSANPRGNEQFF.

V gene TRBV6-5 combines with J gene TRBJ1-6, with TRBD1 identical over 7 bases. The ends lost 0 bases at V and 6 bases at J; junction bases unmatched: 2. Germline-derived CDR1 and CDR2 are MNHEY and SVGAGI. The CDR3 extends over 15 amino acids. CDR3 sequence (DNA): TGTGCCAGCAGTTACTCGGGACAGCGTAATTCACCCCTCCACTTT. It encodes CASSYSGQRNSPLHF.

The CDR3 protein is CASSLRDQRTDTQYF. DNA of the CDR3: TGTGCCAGCAGCTTACGGGACCAAAGGACGGATACGCAGTATTTT. V and J are TRBV11-1 and TRBJ2-3; D is possibly TRBD1 or TRBD2 (5 bases each). The ends were cut back, 2 bases at V and 6 bases at J, with 15 bases in the middle. The germline V gene has CDR1 SGHAT and CDR2 FQDESV (reference sequence). The CDR3 covers 15 residues. Drawing the rest from reference TRBV11-1 and TRBJ2-3, the complete variable domain is EAEVAQSPRYKITEKSQAVAFWCDPISGHATLYWYRQILGQGPELLVQFQDESVVDDSQLPKDRFSAERLKGVDSTLKIQPAELGDSAMYLCASSLRDQRTDTQYFGPGTRLTVL.

This clonotype has a single count. This chain uses TRBV11-2 with TRBJ1-2; a weak D match, TRBD1 (5 bases). The CDR3 loop spans 16 amino acids. The V end was cut by 5 bases, the J end by 6 bases, with 22 bases between. Germline V gene data show CDR1 as SGHAT and CDR2 as FQNNGV. The CDR3 bases are TGTGCCAGCAGCCCTCAACCCGCCAGGGCCGAGGATGGCTACACCTTC. It encodes CASSPQPARAEDGYTF.

The gene calls are TRBV11-1 and TRBJ2-5; D is unclear. Germline CDR1 reads SGHAT; CDR2 reads FQDESV (reference sequence). V shed 3 bases and J shed 5 bases, with 10 bases lying between them. There are 13 residues in the CDR3. The CDR3 nucleotides are TGTGCCAGCAGCTTGTCGGAACGGGAGACCCAGTACTTC. Translating it yields CASSLSERETQYF.

This clonotype showed up just once. The chain uses TRBV4-2 and TRBJ1-5; D is ambiguous. Germline V gene sequence: CDR1 LGHNA, CDR2 YNFKEQ. The length of the CDR3 is 14 residues. The ends were cut back, 0 bases at V and 5 bases at J, with 8 bases in the middle. The CDR3 DNA reads TGTGCCAGCAGCCAAGATTTTCAGGATCAGCCCCAGCATTTT. Translated, it gives CASSQDFQDQPQHF.